This TCR beta chain was sequenced during a study of beta chain features in type 1 diabetes. Looking at the study overall: All samples yielded some 110 million examined sorted cells. Study results and limitations: The cDNA sequencing approach could over-represent high-TCR-expressing cells. Here, the possible influence of HLA type (on TCRB rearrangement) remained unresolved. In all four CD4+ subsets, TCRB CDR3 length was significantly, moderately reduced in type 1 diabetes.

Every bit of the isolated RNA underwent reverse transcription, so sequencing read expressed TCRB transcripts. The protocol was immunoSEQ multiplex PCR, while the TCRdb copy is restricted to in-frame clones and leaves out a portion. The table shows 640,000 or so clones, with over 10% occurring only once. The CDR3 is made up of 15 amino acids. The ends lost 6 bases at V and 4 bases at J; junction bases unmatched: 7. Germline V lookup: CDR1 MDHEN, CDR2 SYDVKM. This clone was seen more than once but under ten times. Its antigen is still unknown. Sequencing used naive CD4+ T cells from blood. The TCR originated in a man aged 18 to 29 with type 1 diabetes. V and J are TRBV28 and TRBJ2-1; 9 positions agree with TRBD1. The CDR3 reads CASSNPGQGYNEQFF. CDR3 in DNA: TGTGCCAGCAGCAACCCGGGACAGGGATACAATGAGCAGTTCTTC. Full variable domain (missing parts from reference TRBV28 and TRBJ2-1): DVKVTQSSRYLVKRTGEKVFLECVQDMDHENMFWYRQDPGLGLRLIYFSYDVKMKEKGDIPEGYSVSREKKERFSLILESASTNQTSMYLCASSNPGQGYNEQFFGPGTRLTVL.